This TCR beta chain was captured in a study of shared clonotypes between healthy human individuals. At the level of the study: The composition of the donors was two women and a few men aged 18 to 49. Points from the study as a whole: Shared clonotypes: approximately 5% naive CD4, under 4% naive CD8, around 2.4% memory CD4, about 0.4% memory CD8. Donor scarcity curtailed the genetic and exposure-history diversity represented herein.

V lost 0 bases to trimming and J lost 8 bases; unmatched junction nucleotides: 8. This CDR3 spans 17 amino acids. Germline V gene sequence: CDR1 SGHAT, CDR2 FQNNGV. On sorted subsets, replicate PCRs used about 0.2 ug DNA, or tens of thousands of T cell genomes. The assay was immunoSEQ multiplex PCR, and TCRdb's table has in-frame clones only and misses some. This sample has millions of clones; more than 80% occur once, and the top ten carry over 0.12%. As to this clone: Its antigen is currently unknown.

The sequenced sample was naive CD4+ T cells sorted from blood. As for subset: CD45RA+ positively selected. The V gene is TRBV11-2, the J gene TRBJ2-1, with 12 positions matching TRBD2. This receptor was obtained from a man aged 18 to 29 in good health. The CDR3 here is CASSLDLTSGGAYEQFF. The CDR3 DNA sequence: TGTGCCAGCAGCTTAGATCTGACTAGCGGGGGTGCTTATGAGCAGTTCTTC.